This T cell receptor (beta chain) was retrieved from a study of beta chain features in type 1 diabetes. With regard to this clone: Its antigen remains unknown.

Expressed TCRB transcripts were sequenced because the isolated RNA had all been reverse transcribed beforehand. Measured with immunoSEQ multiplex PCR; TCRdb has only the in-frame clones, and not every one. The sample lists about 240,000 clones, over 11% occurring once. CDR1 and CDR2 (germline): MNHEY, SVGAGI. This CDR3 spans 13 amino acids. The V and J ends lost 5 bases and 3 bases, in that order; junction bases with no gene match: 3. The study's findings and limits: Shortening that was moderate but significant affected the TCRB CDR3s of Type 1 diabetes patients in all four CD4+ subsets.

The sequence derives from a man aged 25 to 45 with type 1 diabetes. What was sequenced was naive CD4+ T cells from blood. This chain joins TRBV6-5 and TRBJ1-2, with 7 nucleotides matching TRBD1. CDR3 sequence (DNA): TGTGCCAGCAGTCCGCAGGGGGACTATGGCTACACCTTC. Its translation is CASSPQGDYGYTF.